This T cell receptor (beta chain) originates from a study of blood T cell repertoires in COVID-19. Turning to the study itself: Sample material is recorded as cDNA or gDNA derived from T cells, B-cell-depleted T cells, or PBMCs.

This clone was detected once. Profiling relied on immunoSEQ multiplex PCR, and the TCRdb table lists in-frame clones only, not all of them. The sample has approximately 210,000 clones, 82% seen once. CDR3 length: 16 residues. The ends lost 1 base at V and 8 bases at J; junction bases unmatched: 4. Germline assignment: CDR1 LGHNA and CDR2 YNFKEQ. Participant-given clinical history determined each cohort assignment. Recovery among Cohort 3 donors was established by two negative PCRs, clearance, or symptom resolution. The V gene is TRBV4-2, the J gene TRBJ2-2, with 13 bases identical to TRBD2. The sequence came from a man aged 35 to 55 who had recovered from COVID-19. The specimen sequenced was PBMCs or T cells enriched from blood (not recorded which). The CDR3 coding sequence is TGTGCCAGCAGCCAAGCACTAGCGGGAGGGTCGGGGGAGCTGTTTTTT. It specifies CASSQALAGGSGELFF.